This TCR beta chain is from a study of blood T cells in healthy people across ages. Overall study context: Capture by template switching was about one barcoded beta molecule per two T cells.

The CDR3 length is 11 residues. Germline trimming cut 6 bases from V and 8 bases from J; bases unmatched to any gene: 1. As to this clonotype: The antigen is not known.

Study-level results: In long-lived donors, naive CD4+ cell counts and diversity exceeded those of aged donors. When one million T cells were used, diversity estimates were thought to be underestimates. Per million T cells, TCR beta diversity dropped roughly linearly as age increased.

Primed by a sample-barcoded 5' primer and a J-beta primer mix, a second PCR proceeded for about 7 to 11 cycles. Each CDR3 protein is one row after TCRdb ran MiXCR on the 5' RACE reads. The sample carries 730,000 or so distinct CDR3 sequences, roughly 43% recorded once. This receptor was obtained from a woman between 55 and 75 years old in good health. Sequences were obtained from blood. V and J are TRBV12-3 or TRBV12-4 and TRBJ2-1; 7 bases align to TRBD2. In DNA, the CDR3 is TGTGCCAGCAGCGGACTAGATGAGCAGTTCTTC. Residues: CASSGLDEQFF.